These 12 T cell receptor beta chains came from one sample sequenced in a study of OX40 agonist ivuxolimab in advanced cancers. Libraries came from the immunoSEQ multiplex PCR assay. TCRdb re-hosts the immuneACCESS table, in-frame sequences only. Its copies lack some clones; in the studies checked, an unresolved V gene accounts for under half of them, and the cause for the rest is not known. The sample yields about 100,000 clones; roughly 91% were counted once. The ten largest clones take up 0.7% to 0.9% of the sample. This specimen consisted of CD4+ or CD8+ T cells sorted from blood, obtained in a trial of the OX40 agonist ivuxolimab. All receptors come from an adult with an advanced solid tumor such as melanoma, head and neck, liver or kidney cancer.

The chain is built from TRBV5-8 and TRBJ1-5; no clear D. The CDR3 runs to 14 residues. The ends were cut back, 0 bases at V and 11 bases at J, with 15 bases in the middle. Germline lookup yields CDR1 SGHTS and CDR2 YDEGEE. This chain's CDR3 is CASSLGQISYSQHF. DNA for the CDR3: TGTGCCAGCAGCTTGGGGCAGATTTCATATTCCCAGCATTTT.

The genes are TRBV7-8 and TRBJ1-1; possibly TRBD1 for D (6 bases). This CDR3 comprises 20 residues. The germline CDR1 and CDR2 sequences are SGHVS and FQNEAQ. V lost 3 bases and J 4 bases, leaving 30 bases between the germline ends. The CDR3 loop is CASSFSPRSGVVGLGTEAFF. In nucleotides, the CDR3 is TGTGCCAGCAGCTTTAGCCCGCGGTCAGGGGTAGTAGGTTTGGGCACTGAAGCTTTCTTT.

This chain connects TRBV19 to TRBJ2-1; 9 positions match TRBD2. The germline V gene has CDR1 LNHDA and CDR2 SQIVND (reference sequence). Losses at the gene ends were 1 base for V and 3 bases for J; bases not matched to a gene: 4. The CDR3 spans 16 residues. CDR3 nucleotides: TGTGCCAGTAGTATAGTTCTAGCGGGGTTCTACAATGAGCAGTTCTTC. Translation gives CASSIVLAGFYNEQFF.

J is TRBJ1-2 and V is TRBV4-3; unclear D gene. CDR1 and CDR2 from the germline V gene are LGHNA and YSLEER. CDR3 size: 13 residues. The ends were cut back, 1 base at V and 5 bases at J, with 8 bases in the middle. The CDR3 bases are TGCGCCAGCAGCCAAGTGGGTGCTTATGGCTACACCTTC. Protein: CASSQVGAYGYTF.

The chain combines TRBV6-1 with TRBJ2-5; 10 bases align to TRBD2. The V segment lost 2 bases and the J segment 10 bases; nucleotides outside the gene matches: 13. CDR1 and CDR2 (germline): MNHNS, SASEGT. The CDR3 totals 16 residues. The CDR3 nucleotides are TGTGCCAGCAGTGAACTACCAACTAGCGGGGTGGTAGTCCAGTACTTC. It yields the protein CASSELPTSGVVVQYF.

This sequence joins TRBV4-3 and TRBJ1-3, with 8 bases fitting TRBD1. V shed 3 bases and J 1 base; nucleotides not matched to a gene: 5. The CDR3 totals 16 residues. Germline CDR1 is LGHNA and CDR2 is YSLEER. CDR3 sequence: CASSQDREFSGNTIYF. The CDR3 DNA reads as TGCGCCAGCAGCCAGGACAGGGAGTTTTCTGGAAACACCATATATTTT.

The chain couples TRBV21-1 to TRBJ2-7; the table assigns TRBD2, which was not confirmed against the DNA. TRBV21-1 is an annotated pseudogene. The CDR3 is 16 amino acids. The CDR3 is CASTVSGGPSSYEQYF. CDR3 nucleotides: TGTGCCAGCACCGTCTCCGGGGGTCCGAGCTCCTACGAGCAGTACTTC.

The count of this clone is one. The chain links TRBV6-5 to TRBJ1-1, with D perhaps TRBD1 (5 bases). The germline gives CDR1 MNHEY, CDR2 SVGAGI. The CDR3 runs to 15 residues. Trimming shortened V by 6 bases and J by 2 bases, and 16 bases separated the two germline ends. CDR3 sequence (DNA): TGTGCCAGCAGACTCCCAGGGTCTACCAACACTGAAGCTTTCTTT. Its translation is CASRLPGSTNTEAFF.

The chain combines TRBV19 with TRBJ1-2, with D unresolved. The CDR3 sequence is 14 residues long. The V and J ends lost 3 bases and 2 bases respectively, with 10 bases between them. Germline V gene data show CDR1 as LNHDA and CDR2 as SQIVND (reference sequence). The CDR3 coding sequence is TGTGCCAGTAGTATTTGGAACAGCAACTATGGCTACACCTTC. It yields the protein CASSIWNSNYGYTF. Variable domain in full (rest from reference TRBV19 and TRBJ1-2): DGGITQSPKYLFRKEGQNVTLSCEQNLNHDAMYWYRQDPGQGLRLIYYSQIVNDFQKGDIAEGYSVSREKKESFPLTVTSAQKNPTAFYLCASSIWNSNYGYTFGSGTRLTVV.

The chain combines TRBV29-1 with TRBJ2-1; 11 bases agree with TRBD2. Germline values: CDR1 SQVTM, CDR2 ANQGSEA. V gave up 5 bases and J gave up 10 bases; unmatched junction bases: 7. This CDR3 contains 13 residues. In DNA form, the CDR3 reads TGCAGCGTTCTAGCGGGGGGATCGAGCGAGCAGTTCTTC. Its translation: CSVLAGGSSEQFF.

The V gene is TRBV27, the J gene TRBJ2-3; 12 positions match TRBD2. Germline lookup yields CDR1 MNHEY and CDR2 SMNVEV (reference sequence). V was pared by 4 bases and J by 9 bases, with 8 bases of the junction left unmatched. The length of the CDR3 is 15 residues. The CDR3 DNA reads TGTGCCAGCAGTTCGCTAGCGGGAGGGCCGATCACGCAGTATTTT. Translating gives CASSSLAGGPITQYF.

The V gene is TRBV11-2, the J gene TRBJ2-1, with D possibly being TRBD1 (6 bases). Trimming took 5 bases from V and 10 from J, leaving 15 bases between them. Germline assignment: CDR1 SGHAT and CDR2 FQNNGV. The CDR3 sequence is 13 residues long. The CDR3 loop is CASSPGVSTEQFF. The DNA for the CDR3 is TGTGCCAGCAGCCCAGGGGTTTCCACCGAGCAGTTCTTC.